The 21 T cell receptor beta chains given below trace back to one sample, sequenced in a study of blood T cell repertoires in COVID-19. The protocol was immunoSEQ multiplex PCR, while the TCRdb copy is restricted to in-frame clones and leaves out a portion. The table has fewer than 50,000 clones, roughly four fifths seen once. What was sequenced was peripheral blood. The receptors come from a man in his forties or fifties with active or convalescent COVID-19.

This chain uses TRBV4-2 with TRBJ2-3; the D gene is possibly TRBD2 (6 bases). This CDR3 region has 14 residues. Trimming removed 4 bases at V and 5 bases at J, with 13 bases between. The V gene's germline CDR1 is LGHNA and CDR2 YNFKEQ. This CDR3 is CASSPSGEVDTQYF. The CDR3 DNA is TGTGCCAGCAGCCCCAGTGGGGAGGTAGATACGCAGTATTTT.

This rearrangement joins TRBV4-1 to TRBJ1-2; D unclear. V was clipped by 0 bases and J by 3 bases, with 23 bases between them. The germline CDR1 and CDR2 sequences are MGHRA and YSYEKL. CDR3 size: 19 residues. The CDR3 protein is CASSQDIRETARAYYGYTF. Here the CDR3 DNA reads TGCGCCAGCAGCCAAGATATACGAGAAACAGCCCGCGCGTACTATGGCTACACCTTC.

This chain joins TRBV14 and TRBJ2-7; TRBD1 matches at 7 bases. Germline V CDR1 and CDR2: SGHDN, FVKESK. Germline trimming cut 7 bases from V and 2 bases from J; bases unmatched to any gene: 11. This CDR3 region has 15 residues. The CDR3 loop is CASNGDSKNTYEQYF. The CDR3 nucleotides are TGTGCCAGCAACGGGGACAGCAAAAACACCTACGAGCAGTACTTC.

This chain joins TRBV7-2 and TRBJ1-5; D unclear. V dropped 6 bases and J dropped 2 bases, with 5 bases sitting between them. Germline V gene data show CDR1 as SGHTA and CDR2 as FQGNSA. This CDR3 spans 12 amino acids. The CDR3 spells CASRVGNQPQHF. The DNA of the CDR3 is TGTGCCAGCAGGGTAGGCAATCAGCCCCAGCATTTT.

This clone turned up a few times. This chain uses TRBV5-6 with TRBJ2-7, with TRBD1 identical over 7 bases. This CDR3 region has 14 residues. The germline V gene encodes CDR1 SGHDT and CDR2 YYEEEE. V gave up 3 bases and J gave up 5 bases; unmatched junction bases: 8. CDR3 sequence (DNA): TGTGCCAGCAGCTCCACACAGGGGTGGAACGAGCAGTACTTC. Its protein is CASSSTQGWNEQYF.

This chain uses TRBV24-1 with TRBJ2-1; maybe TRBD2 (5 bases). The V gene lost 7 bases and the J gene lost 1 base, with 13 bases spanning the gap. The CDR3 sequence is 15 residues long. CDR1 KGHDR and CDR2 SFDVKD come from the germline V gene. DNA for the CDR3: TGTGCCACCAGCTCGGACGGGGAGTCCTACAATGAGCAGTTCTTC. This encodes CATSSDGESYNEQFF.

The rearrangement links TRBV28 to TRBJ1-2; D is ambiguous. The CDR3 has 12 amino acids. In germline, CDR1 is MDHEN, CDR2 SYDVKM. Trimming left V 4 bases short and J 3 bases short, with 6 bases between. As DNA, the CDR3 is TGTGCCAGCAGTTATGGAGACTATGGCTACACCTTC. Its protein product is CASSYGDYGYTF.

The rearrangement joins TRBV7-9 to TRBJ2-5; perhaps TRBD1 as D (6 bases). In germline, CDR1 is SEHNR, CDR2 FQNEAQ (reference sequence). Trimming removed 6 bases at V and 5 bases at J, with 10 bases between. CDR3 length equals 12 residues. The CDR3 sequence: CASRRGKETQYF. The CDR3 DNA follows: TGTGCCAGCAGGAGGGGGAAGGAGACCCAGTACTTC.

The chain is built from TRBV3-1 (or the pseudogene TRBV3-2) and TRBJ1-6, with D perhaps TRBD1 (5 bases). CDR1 LGHDT and CDR2 YNNKEL come from the germline V gene (reference sequence). V was pared by 3 bases and J by 11 bases, with 8 bases between. This CDR3 has 12 residues. CDR3 amino acids: CASSQGGTPLHF. The CDR3 DNA reads TGTGCCAGCAGCCAGGGGGGGACACCCCTCCACTTT.

The V gene is TRBV5-8, the J gene TRBJ1-5, with 7 bases identical to TRBD1. The length of the CDR3 is 16 residues. From germline, CDR1 is SGHTS and CDR2 YDEGEE. J lost 7 bases, V lost 4 bases, and 14 bases had no gene match. The CDR3 reads CASSPKGGGFGQPQHF. The CDR3 DNA reads TGTGCCAGCAGCCCTAAAGGGGGCGGATTTGGCCAGCCCCAGCATTTT.

The rearrangement uses TRBV2 and TRBJ2-1, with TRBD2 matching 10 bases. Germline V CDR1 and CDR2: SNHLY, FYNNEI. The length of the CDR3 is 16 residues. V dropped 0 bases and J dropped 8; count of bases not matched to a gene: 7. This CDR3 is CASSEAGLAGAHEQFF. The DNA for the CDR3 is TGTGCCAGCAGTGAAGCGGGGCTAGCGGGAGCTCATGAGCAGTTCTTC.

The chain employs TRBV24-1 and TRBJ2-2, with a tentative D call TRBD1 (6 bases). Trimming stripped 5 bases from V and 5 bases from J, with 14 bases between. Germline loops: CDR1 KGHDR, CDR2 SFDVKD. The CDR3 has 15 amino acids. DNA for the CDR3: TGTGCCACCAGTGCCACAGGGATGCGGACCGGGGAGCTGTTTTTT. This encodes CATSATGMRTGELFF.

This chain links TRBV30 with TRBJ1-2; D may be TRBD1 (6 bases). The CDR3 has 15 amino acids. V shed 1 base and J shed 0 bases, with 12 bases lying between them. Germline CDR1 and CDR2: GTSNPN and SVGIG (reference sequence). Written as DNA, the CDR3 is TGTGCCTGGAGTGCCTGGACAGTAGCTAACTATGGCTACACCTTC. This gives the protein CAWSAWTVANYGYTF.

The genes are TRBV30 and TRBJ1-1; possibly TRBD1 for D (6 bases). Deletions cut 5 bases from V and 4 bases from J, with 14 bases between. CDR3 length: 13 residues. Germline values: CDR1 GTSNPN, CDR2 SVGIG (reference sequence). CDR3 nucleotide sequence: TGTGCCTGGGCGCTAGGGGGGGCCACTGAAGCTTTCTTT. It encodes CAWALGGATEAFF.

The chain uses TRBV5-1 and TRBJ1-1; D is uncertain. The germline V gene has CDR1 SGHRS and CDR2 YFSETQ. The CDR3 runs to 13 residues. V was trimmed by 1 base and J by 5 bases, leaving 9 bases between them. The chain's CDR3 is CASSLLGETEAFF. In DNA form, the CDR3 reads TGCGCCAGCAGCTTGCTCGGGGAAACTGAAGCTTTCTTT.

The V and J genes are TRBV2 and TRBJ2-2; 7 bases are shared with TRBD1. CDR3 length equals 15 residues. CDR1 SNHLY and CDR2 FYNNEI come from the germline V gene. V was clipped by 6 bases and J by 5 bases; unmatched bases: 9. This CDR3 is CASRHIQGTTGELFF. DNA for the CDR3: TGTGCCAGCAGACACATACAGGGGACAACCGGGGAGCTGTTTTTT.

The chain joins TRBV14 to TRBJ2-7, with TRBD1 identical over 8 bases. The junction had 10 bases not matched to a gene; V was cut back by 4 bases and J by 5 bases. Germline V CDR1 and CDR2: SGHDN, FVKESK. The CDR3 contains 15 residues. In DNA, the CDR3 is TGTGCCAGCAGCCCCCCTGCAGGGGGCCGGAACGAGCAGTACTTC. Its protein is CASSPPAGGRNEQYF.

The rearrangement uses TRBV19 and TRBJ1-5; D perhaps matches TRBD1 (6 bases). V was cut by 4 bases and J by 7 bases, with 14 bases left in between. This CDR3 region has 14 residues. Germline V gene sequence: CDR1 LNHDA, CDR2 SQIVND (reference sequence). For the CDR3, the DNA is TGTGCCAGTAGTACACAAACAGGGCGACAGCCCCAGCATTTT. It specifies CASSTQTGRQPQHF.

V gene TRBV13 combines with J gene TRBJ2-7; D perhaps matches TRBD2 (5 bases). This CDR3 comprises 15 residues. V was clipped by 2 bases and J by 3 bases, with 14 bases between them. Looked up from germline, CDR1 is PRHDT and CDR2 is FYEKMQ (reference sequence). In DNA, the CDR3 is TGTGCCAGCAGCTTACGAGGGTCTCTCTTCTACGAGCAGTACTTC. Its protein is CASSLRGSLFYEQYF. Full variable domain (rest looked up from reference TRBV13 and TRBJ2-7): AAGVIQSPRHLIKEKRETATLKCYPIPRHDTVYWYQQGPGQDPQFLISFYEKMQSDKGSIPDRFSAQQFSDYHSELNMSSLELGDSALYFCASSLRGSLFYEQYFGPGTRLTVT.

This chain links TRBV2 with TRBJ1-1; 7 bases are shared with TRBD1. V gave up 3 bases and J gave up 3 bases; unmatched junction bases: 19. This CDR3 has 19 residues. Germline lookup yields CDR1 SNHLY and CDR2 FYNNEI. CDR3 in amino acids: CASSDSGQASVGVHTEAFF. CDR3 nucleotides: TGTGCCAGCAGTGATTCCGGACAGGCTTCGGTAGGGGTCCACACTGAAGCTTTCTTT.

V is TRBV30 and J is TRBJ2-3; weak D call: TRBD1 (5 bases). Per the germline V gene, CDR1 is GTSNPN and CDR2 is SVGIG (reference sequence). V shed 2 bases and J shed 7 bases, with 10 bases lying between them. This CDR3 spans 12 amino acids. DNA for the CDR3: TGTGCCTGGAGTTCGGACACCCATACGCAGTATTTT. Its translation: CAWSSDTHTQYF. Full variable domain (outside the CDR3, taken from reference TRBV30 and TRBJ2-3): SQTIHQWPATLVQPVGSPLSLECTVEGTSNPNLYWYRQAAGRGLQLLFYSVGIGQISSEVPQNLSASRPQDRQFILSSKKLLLSDSGFYLCAWSSDTHTQYFGPGTRLTVL.